This T cell receptor (beta chain) was identified in a study of T cell responses to AZD1222 COVID-19 vaccine. The protocol was immunoSEQ multiplex PCR, while the TCRdb copy is restricted to in-frame clones and leaves out a portion. In the table there are approximately 140,000 clones, 92% of which are singletons. Whole-study findings and limits: Nearly half of spike-specific TCRs reportedly target variant regions that are unmutated in the B.1.351 and B.1.1.7 variants. Repertoires in all cases were sampled only once the peak T cell response had passed. Donor demographics were predominantly white British with a female majority; clonal diversity may be underestimated.

In regard to this clone: What it recognizes is unknown.

The sequenced sample was peripheral blood, obtained 28 days after the second AZD1222 dose. This sequence originates from an adult who received the AZD1222 COVID-19 vaccine.

The chain's CDR3 is CALGAGAYEQYF. The CDR3 region has the DNA TGTGCCCTTGGGGCCGGGGCCTACGAGCAGTACTTC. This chain joins TRBV27 and TRBJ2-7, with D perhaps given as TRBD1 or TRBD2 (5 bases each). The V end lost 11 bases, the J end lost 2 bases, and 13 bases lay between the germline ends. Germline CDR1 and CDR2: MNHEY and SMNVEV (reference sequence). The CDR3 loop spans 12 amino acids.